The present TCR beta chain was sequenced within a study of cytomegalovirus exposure and HLA in healthy donors. Study as a whole: Previous work identified 95 million to 120 million unique TCR beta sequences from 150 million to 200 million T cells. Whole-study findings and limits: One later analysis reportedly identified an Asian-associated ancestry cluster that showed fewer N-insertions than the roughly 620-donor mean. Previous analysis showed most TCR beta V segments were productive about 90% or about 30% of the time. The likely origin of a cluster of highly shared sequence variants was a sequencing artifact.

Primers included in the PCR were 60 Vbeta and 13 Jbeta primers. Repertoires were generated with immunoSEQ multiplex PCR, while TCRdb's copy carries only in-frame clones and drops some. This table has 100,000 or so clones, approximately 14% appearing once. With regard to this clone: Its antigen is unknown.

The CDR3 has 15 residues. Per germline, CDR1 SGHRS and CDR2 YFSETQ. J lost 5 bases, V lost 0 bases, and 1 base had no gene match. The specimen sequenced was PBMCs. This sequence originates from a female donor in good health and CMV-seronegative. The chain links TRBV5-1 to TRBJ2-7; TRBD2 matches at 14 bases. The CDR3 sequence is CASSLVGLAGDEQYF. The DNA of the CDR3 is TGCGCCAGCAGCTTGGTGGGACTAGCGGGAGACGAGCAGTACTTC.